The following is a T cell receptor (beta chain) sequence with its context. In the original analysis: Amplification of reference gene primers provided the estimated nucleated cell counts. Using immunoSEQ multiplex PCR, the repertoire was profiled, and TCRdb retains in-frame clones only, with some absent. V, J and clone size were drawn from that table, and D and trimming were deduced from the DNA. The sample holds under 250,000 clones, 88% seen once. This entry belongs to a study of blood T cell repertoires in COVID-19. V shed 3 bases and J 3 bases; nucleotides not matched to a gene: 1. The germline CDR1 and CDR2 sequences are MNHEY and SMNVEV (reference sequence). The length of the CDR3 is 14 residues.

This chain connects TRBV27 to TRBJ2-2; 7 positions agree with TRBD2. The sequenced material came from peripheral blood. The sequence was collected from a woman aged 55-69 years with acute or convalescent COVID-19. The CDR3 DNA is TGTGCCAGCAGTTTTCGGGGGGACACCGGGGAGCTGTTTTTT. Its protein is CASSFRGDTGELFF.